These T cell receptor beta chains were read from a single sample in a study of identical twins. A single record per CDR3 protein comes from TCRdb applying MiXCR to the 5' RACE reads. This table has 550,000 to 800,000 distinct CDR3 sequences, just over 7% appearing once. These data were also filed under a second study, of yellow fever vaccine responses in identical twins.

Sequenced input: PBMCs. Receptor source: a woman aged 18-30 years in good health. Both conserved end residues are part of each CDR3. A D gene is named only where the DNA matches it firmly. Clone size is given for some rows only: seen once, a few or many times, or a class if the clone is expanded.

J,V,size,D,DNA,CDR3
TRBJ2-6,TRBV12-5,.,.,TGTGCTAGTGGTGCATCCTCTGGGGCCAACGTCCTGACTTTC,CASGASSGANVLTF
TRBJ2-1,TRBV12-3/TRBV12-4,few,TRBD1,TGTGCCAGCATCGTGACAGGGAAAGTTGGGGGTGAGCAGTTCTTC,CASIVTGKVGGEQFF
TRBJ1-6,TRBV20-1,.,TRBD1,TGCAGTGCGCGGACAGGGGAGTTTTCACCCCTCCACTTT,CSARTGEFSPLHF
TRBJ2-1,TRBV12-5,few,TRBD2,TGTGCTAGTGGCCTCATCCTAGCGGGAGGGGTCAATGAGCAGTTCTTC,CASGLILAGGVNEQFF
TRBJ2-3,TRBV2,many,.,TGTGCCAGCATCGCAAGCGCAGATACGCAGTATTTT,CASIASADTQYF
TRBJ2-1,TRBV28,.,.,TGTGCCAGCAGTCCCAGACTGGTTGAGCAGTTCTTC,CASSPRLVEQFF
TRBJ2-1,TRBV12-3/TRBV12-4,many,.,TGTGCCAGCCGAACAGGGTTAGGTGAGCAGTTCTTC,CASRTGLGEQFF
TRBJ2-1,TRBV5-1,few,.,TGCGCCAGCAGCTTGGCGCAGGGGAGGGGATACAATGAGCAGTTCTTC,CASSLAQGRGYNEQFF
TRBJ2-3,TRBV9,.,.,TGTGCCAGCAGCCCCCGGGGACTTGAGGGGGATACGCAGTATTTT,CASSPRGLEGDTQYF
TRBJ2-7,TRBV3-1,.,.,TGTGCCAGCAGCCAAGCCGCTCGCGCCTCCTACGAGCAGTACTTC,CASSQAARASYEQYF
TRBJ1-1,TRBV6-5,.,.,TGTGCCAGCAGTTACGGCGACACAGGGACGGCTGAAGCTTTCTTT,CASSYGDTGTAEAFF
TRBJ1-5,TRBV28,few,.,TGTGCCAGCAGTTTATATTTGGGGCTACAGCCCCAGCATTTT,CASSLYLGLQPQHF